This T cell receptor beta chain was profiled in a study of CD8+CD57+ T cells in acquired aplastic anemia. Study overall: The sorted CD4+ and CD8+ cells yielded an average around 3.2 ug of DNA. There were 10 million to 12 million reads, on average, for CD4+ cells from healthy donors.

The template used for profiling TCR beta VDJ and CDR3 was genomic DNA. TCRdb reprocessed the reads via MiXCR and lists one record per CDR3 protein. The sample consists of fewer than 200,000 distinct CDR3 sequences, about 60% of them appearing once. Germline CDR1 KGHDR, CDR2 SFDVKD. The CDR3 length is 14 residues. The V end lost 9 bases, the J end lost 2 bases, and 15 bases lay between the germline ends. This clonotype was detected a few times. Its antigen is not identified. Study observations and caveats: Statistical testing detected no significant gap in CD8+ Simpson's diversity between patients and controls. Overlap between patients and controls comprised about 30 CD8+ CDR3 sequences.

Specimen: sorted CD4+, CD8+, or CD8+CD57+ T cells (not recorded which) from PBMCs. This TCR was sampled from a human donor in good health. The V gene is TRBV24-1, the J gene TRBJ2-5; D is uncertain. The CDR3 here is CATRRRASQETQYF. The CDR3 DNA follows: TGTGCCACCCGTCGAAGGGCCTCACAAGAGACCCAGTACTTC.